These T cell receptor beta chains were read from a single sample in a study of blood T cell repertoires in COVID-19. Sequenced by immunoSEQ multiplex PCR; TCRdb stores in-frame clones only, minus some. The repertoire holds roughly 300,000 clones, with 86% as singletons. The sample taken for sequencing was peripheral blood. The receptors originated from a woman in her fifties or sixties with acute or convalescent COVID-19. Each CDR3 is given with its conserved first and last residue. For some rows the clone size is stated as once, few or many, or as a class when expanded; others skip it.

v_call	j_call	clone_size	cdr3_aa
TRBV7-7	TRBJ2-3	-	CASSLVPGLASRIPFTDTQYF
TRBV4-1	TRBJ2-3	few	CASSQIQGISTDTQYF
TRBV10-3	TRBJ1-1	-	CAISGGLLDTEAFF
TRBV28	TRBJ1-3	-	CASSFLLADSGNTIYF
TRBV18	TRBJ2-7	-	CASSPSPGQGAPGFYEQYF
TRBV21-1	TRBJ2-5	-	CASSHRWTAQETQYF
TRBV18	TRBJ1-6	-	CASSQKTGSYNSPLHF
TRBV28	TRBJ1-2	-	CASSVTGYYGYTF
TRBV15	TRBJ1-2	-	CATSRQGGSFFGGYTF
TRBV6-2/TRBV6-3	TRBJ2-7	-	CASSLLAGTESF
TRBV28	TRBJ1-4	-	CASNPGGDGGEKLFF
TRBV5-1	TRBJ1-1	-	CASSWTGIPDTEAFF
TRBV12-3/TRBV12-4	TRBJ2-7	-	CASTGQGEDEQYF
TRBV18	TRBJ1-2	-	CASSPGTSGFYGYTF
TRBV20-1	TRBJ2-1	-	CSARGSYEQFF
TRBV6-2/TRBV6-3	TRBJ2-5	-	CASSYWVSGSGTQYF
TRBV6-1	TRBJ2-2	-	CASSERGLGGGELFF
TRBV15	TRBJ1-2	-	CATRGTGTYGYTF
TRBV12-3/TRBV12-4	TRBJ1-5	-	CASSRRGLSPQHF
TRBV9	TRBJ2-7	-	CASSFSDRASTYEQYF
TRBV7-2	TRBJ1-2	few	CASSQSSTGDYGYTF
TRBV7-2	TRBJ2-1	-	CASSEGQIDEQFF
TRBV4-1	TRBJ1-3	-	CASSQDDRGRWSGNTIYF
TRBV5-1	TRBJ2-7	-	CASSLEGTYEQYF
TRBV7-9	TRBJ2-6	-	CASSIQGPGANVLTF
TRBV9	TRBJ2-2	-	CASSGQGDFTGELFF
TRBV18	TRBJ1-3	-	CASSAIPGSGNTIYF
TRBV6-1	TRBJ2-2	-	CASSEAFWREGLAGELFF
TRBV28	TRBJ1-5	-	CASSTDWRRNQPQHF
TRBV3-1/TRBV3-2	TRBJ1-1	-	CASSQDYKNTEAFF
TRBV13	TRBJ2-3	-	CASSLISSGTDTQYF
TRBV12-3/TRBV12-4	TRBJ1-3	-	CASSFLEGNTIYF
TRBV5-1	TRBJ1-3	-	CASSLGGNTGNTIYF
TRBV6-5	TRBJ1-1	once	CASRLMRGSTEAFF
TRBV29-1	TRBJ2-3	-	CSVEEKVAGRYTDTQYF
TRBV25-1	TRBJ1-5	-	CASNNRDRGYQPQHF
TRBV5-1	TRBJ2-1	-	CASSLRQGNNEQFF
TRBV7-9	TRBJ2-7	-	CASMPGWSGSEQYF
TRBV7-9	TRBJ1-5	medium-sized	CASSLTGAGDQPQHF
TRBV18	TRBJ2-3	once	CASSYRDGTDTQYF
TRBV19	TRBJ1-5	-	CASHPGGRFNQPQHF
TRBV29-1	TRBJ2-3	once	CSVEDPKNQLATDTQYF